This T cell receptor beta chain was obtained from a study of blood T cell repertoires in COVID-19. Study background: The United States, Italy and Spain were the sources of the acute and convalescent COVID-19 samples.

This clone occurred a few times. Assay used: immunoSEQ multiplex PCR; TCRdb lists only in-frame clones, some missing. The sample contains 150,000 to 180,000 clones, about 79% of which appear only once. Material for sequencing was peripheral blood. This receptor was obtained from a woman in her 50s with acute or convalescent COVID-19.

DNA of the CDR3: TGTGCCAGCAGTTTCTCTCAGACAGGGAATCAGCCCCAGCATTTT. This codes for CASSFSQTGNQPQHF. V is TRBV28 and J is TRBJ1-5, with 7 bases aligning to TRBD1. V dropped 3 bases and J dropped 4; count of bases not matched to a gene: 6. The CDR3 contains 15 residues. CDR1 and CDR2 (germline): MDHEN, SYDVKM. The complete variable domain, with remaining parts taken from reference TRBV28 and TRBJ1-5, reads DVKVTQSSRYLVKRTGEKVFLECVQDMDHENMFWYRQDPGLGLRLIYFSYDVKMKEKGDIPEGYSVSREKKERFSLILESASTNQTSMYLCASSFSQTGNQPQHFGDGTRLSIL.